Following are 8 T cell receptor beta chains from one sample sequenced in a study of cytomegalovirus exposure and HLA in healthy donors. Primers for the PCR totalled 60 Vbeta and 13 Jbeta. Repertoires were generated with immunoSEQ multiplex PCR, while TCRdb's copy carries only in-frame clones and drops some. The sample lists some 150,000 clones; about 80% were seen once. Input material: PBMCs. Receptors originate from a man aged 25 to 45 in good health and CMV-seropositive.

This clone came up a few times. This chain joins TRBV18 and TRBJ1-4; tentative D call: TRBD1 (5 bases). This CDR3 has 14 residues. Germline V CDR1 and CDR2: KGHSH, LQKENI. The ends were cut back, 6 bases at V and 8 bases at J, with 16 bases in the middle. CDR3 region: CASSKGGEGEKLFF. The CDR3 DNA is TGTGCCAGCTCCAAGGGAGGGGAAGGAGAAAAACTGTTTTTT.

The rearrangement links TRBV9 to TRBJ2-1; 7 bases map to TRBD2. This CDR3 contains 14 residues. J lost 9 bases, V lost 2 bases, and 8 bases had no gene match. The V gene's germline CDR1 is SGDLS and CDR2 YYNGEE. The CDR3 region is CASSVQGEGGEQFF. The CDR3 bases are TGTGCCAGCAGCGTCCAAGGGGAGGGAGGTGAGCAGTTCTTC.

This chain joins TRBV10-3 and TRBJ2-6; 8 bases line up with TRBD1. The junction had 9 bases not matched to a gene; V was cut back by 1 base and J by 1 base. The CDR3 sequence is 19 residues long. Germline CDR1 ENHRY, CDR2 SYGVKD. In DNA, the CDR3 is TGTGCCATCAGTGAGTTTGCAGGGGGCCTAGGGTCTGGGGCCAACGTCCTGACTTTC. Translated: CAISEFAGGLGSGANVLTF.

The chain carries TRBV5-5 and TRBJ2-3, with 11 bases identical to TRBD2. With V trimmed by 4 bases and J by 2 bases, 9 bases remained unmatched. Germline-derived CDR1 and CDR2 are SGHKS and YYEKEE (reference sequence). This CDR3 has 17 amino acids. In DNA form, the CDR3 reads TGTGCCAGCAGCGGCGCCGGGACTAGCGGACACACAGATACGCAGTATTTT. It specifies CASSGAGTSGHTDTQYF.

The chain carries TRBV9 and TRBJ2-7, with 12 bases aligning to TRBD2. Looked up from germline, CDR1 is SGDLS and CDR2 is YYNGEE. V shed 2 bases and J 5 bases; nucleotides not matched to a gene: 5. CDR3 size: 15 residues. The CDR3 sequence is CASSVSGLAGNEQYF. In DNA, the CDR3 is TGTGCCAGCAGCGTGAGTGGACTAGCGGGAAACGAGCAGTACTTC.

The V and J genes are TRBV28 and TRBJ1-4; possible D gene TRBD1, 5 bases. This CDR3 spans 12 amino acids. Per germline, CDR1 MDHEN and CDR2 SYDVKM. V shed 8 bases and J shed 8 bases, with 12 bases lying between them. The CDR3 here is CASQGVAEKLFF. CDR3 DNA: TGTGCCAGCCAGGGCGTCGCCGAAAAACTGTTTTTT.

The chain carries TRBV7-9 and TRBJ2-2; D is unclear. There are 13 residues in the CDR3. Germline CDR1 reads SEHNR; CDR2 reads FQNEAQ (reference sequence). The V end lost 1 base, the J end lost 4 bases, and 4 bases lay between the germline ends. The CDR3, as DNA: TGTGCCAGCAGCTTAGTGCGCACCGGGGAGCTGTTTTTT. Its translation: CASSLVRTGELFF. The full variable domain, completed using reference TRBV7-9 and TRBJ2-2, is DTGVSQNPRHKITKRGQNVTFRCDPISEHNRLYWYRQTLGQGPEFLTYFQNEAQLEKSRLLSDRFSAERPKGSFSTLEIQRTEQGDSAMYLCASSLVRTGELFFGEGSRLTVL.

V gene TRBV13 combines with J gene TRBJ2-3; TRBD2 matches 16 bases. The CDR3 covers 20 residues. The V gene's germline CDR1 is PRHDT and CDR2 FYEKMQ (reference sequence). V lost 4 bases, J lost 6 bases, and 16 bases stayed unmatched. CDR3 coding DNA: TGTGCCAGCAGCTCGACCGGGACTAGCGGGGGGGACAATCCGGCGGATACGCAGTATTTT. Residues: CASSSTGTSGGDNPADTQYF.